Below are 25 T cell receptor beta chains sequenced from a single sample in a study of human T cells and chemical hapten exposure. The time point here: patch test 2, 6 weeks after DPC sensitization. This sample's treatment: therapeutic diphenylcyclopropenone sensitization with weekly scalp DPC. Using its own MiXCR run on the RACE reads, TCRdb lists one record per CDR3 protein. Among approximately 120,000 distinct CDR3 sequences listed, 9.2% were seen once. Material: whole blood, obtained in connection with sensitization to the hapten diphenylcyclopropenone (DPC). Every receptor here comes from a woman aged 40 to 50 with alopecia areata. Some clones in this sample may be carry-over from other donors' samples.

The rearrangement links TRBV7-9 to TRBJ2-1; D might be TRBD1 (5 bases). Germline V gene lookup returns CDR1 SEHNR and CDR2 FQNEAQ (reference sequence). The V end was cut by 1 base, the J end by 10 bases, with 11 bases between. This CDR3 comprises 13 residues. The CDR3 loop reads CASSLGGPYEQFF. The DNA for the CDR3 is TGTGCCAGCAGCTTAGGGGGCCCGTACGAGCAGTTCTTC. The full variable domain, with the rest looked up from reference TRBV7-9 and TRBJ2-1, is DTGVSQNPRHKITKRGQNVTFRCDPISEHNRLYWYRQTLGQGPEFLTYFQNEAQLEKSRLLSDRFSAERPKGSFSTLEIQRTEQGDSAMYLCASSLGGPYEQFFGPGTRLTVL.

This chain joins TRBV20-1 and TRBJ2-7, with D unclear. V lost 1 base to trimming and J lost 3 bases, with 4 bases between them. The germline gives CDR1 DFQATT, CDR2 SNEGSKA (reference sequence). This CDR3 spans 11 amino acids. Here the CDR3 reads CSARGSYEQYF. CDR3 nucleotide sequence: TGCAGTGCTAGAGGAAGCTACGAGCAGTACTTC.

In this sample, this clonotype turned up a few times. The CDR3 DNA reads TGCAGTGCTAGCCGGACCGGGACTAGCACAGATACGCAGTATTTT. This encodes CSASRTGTSTDTQYF. The rearrangement joins TRBV20-1 to TRBJ2-3; D possibly corresponds to TRBD2 (6 bases). Per germline, CDR1 DFQATT and CDR2 SNEGSKA (reference sequence). The CDR3 runs 15 residues. Trimming shortened V by 3 bases and J by 0 bases, and 13 bases separated the two germline ends.

V is TRBV11-2 and J is TRBJ2-7, with TRBD1 as a possible D gene (6 bases). From germline, CDR1 is SGHAT and CDR2 FQNNGV. The CDR3 is 14 amino acids. V was shortened by 5 bases and J by 1 base, with 12 bases between the two germline ends. DNA of the CDR3: TGTGCCAGCAGCGCAAACAGGGATTCCTACGAGCAGTACTTC. This encodes CASSANRDSYEQYF.

The V and J genes are TRBV3-1 and TRBJ2-2; D unresolved. Looked up from germline, CDR1 is LGHDT and CDR2 is YNNKEL (reference sequence). V lost 6 bases and J 4 bases, leaving 3 bases between the germline ends. The CDR3 consists of 11 residues. Here the CDR3 reads CASRFTGELFF. The CDR3, as DNA: TGTGCCAGCAGATTCACCGGGGAGCTGTTTTTT.

The V and J genes are TRBV18 and TRBJ2-5, with D tentatively TRBD1 or TRBD2 (5 bases each). The V and J ends lost 3 bases and 1 base respectively, with 18 bases between them. The CDR3 covers 17 residues. Germline V gene sequence: CDR1 KGHSH, CDR2 LQKENI. In nucleotides, the CDR3 is TGTGCCAGCTCACCGGGGACCCCTAGGAGGCCCCAAGAGACCCAGTACTTC. Translation gives CASSPGTPRRPQETQYF.

This clonotype was counted a few times. The chain uses TRBV6-5 and TRBJ2-7; D is uncertain. The CDR3 runs 12 residues. CDR1 is MNHEY, CDR2 SVGAGI, per germline. V was clipped by 6 bases and J by 2 bases, with 8 bases between them. CDR3 DNA sequence: TGTGCCAGCAGCGGTAATGCCTACGAGCAGTACTTC. Its translation is CASSGNAYEQYF.

The chain is built from TRBV29-1 and TRBJ1-1; 7 nucleotides match TRBD1. Per germline, CDR1 SQVTM and CDR2 ANQGSEA. The CDR3 runs 10 residues. The CDR3, as DNA: TGCCAGGGGGTGAACACTGAAGCTTTCTTT. This translates into CQGVNTEAFF.

This clonotype showed up many times. V gene TRBV4-2 combines with J gene TRBJ1-2; D gene unclear. The germline V and J ends were trimmed by 0 bases and 4 bases, with 9 bases remaining between them. The CDR3 loop spans 14 amino acids. From germline, CDR1 is LGHNA and CDR2 YNFKEQ. The DNA of the CDR3 is TGTGCCAGCAGCCAAGATGCGGAGATCTATGGCTACACCTTC. Its protein product is CASSQDAEIYGYTF.

The rearrangement links TRBV30 to TRBJ1-3; maybe TRBD1 (5 bases). CDR3 size: 14 residues. Germline CDR1 GTSNPN, CDR2 SVGIG (reference sequence). V was clipped by 4 bases and J by 2 bases, with 12 bases between them. CDR3 DNA sequence: TGTGCCTGGAAATTCGGGGGAACTGGAAACACCATATATTTT. Encoded protein: CAWKFGGTGNTIYF.

A word on this clonotype: Being one base from a much bigger clone, this may be a read error. This rearrangement joins TRBV7-2 to TRBJ2-5; weak D call: TRBD1 (6 bases). Germline values: CDR1 SGHTA, CDR2 FQGNSA. With 3 bases removed from V and 2 bases from J, the gap between germline ends came to 13 bases. There are 15 residues in the CDR3. CDR3 sequence (DNA): TGTGCCAGCAGCTTTACCGGGACATCTCAAGAGACCCAGTACTTC. The encoded protein is CASSFTGTSQETQYF.

This clonotype was counted many times. This chain connects TRBV10-3 to TRBJ2-7; 8 bases agree with TRBD1. J gave up 4 bases and V 7 bases, and 9 bases lay outside the gene matches. The germline V gene has CDR1 ENHRY and CDR2 SYGVKD. The CDR3 runs 14 residues. CDR3 in amino acids: CAIKPGQAVYEQYF. The DNA for the CDR3 is TGTGCCATCAAGCCGGGACAGGCGGTTTACGAGCAGTACTTC.

Notes on this clonotype: The junction departs from germline at one end; a sequencing error may be responsible. The gene calls are TRBV7-9 and TRBJ1-1; D unresolved. The CDR3 has 12 amino acids. CDR1 is SEHNR, CDR2 FQNEAQ, per germline (reference sequence). CDR3 DNA sequence: TGTGACAGCAGCTTAGAGAACACTGAAGCTTTCTTT. This sequence encodes CDSSLENTEAFF.

The J gene is TRBJ1-1, the V gene TRBV12-3 or TRBV12-4, with D tentatively TRBD1 (6 bases). This CDR3 comprises 13 residues. The V and J ends lost 6 bases and 7 bases respectively, with 15 bases between them. This CDR3 is CASSPTGSSEAFF. The CDR3 DNA reads as TGTGCCAGCAGCCCCACAGGGTCGAGTGAAGCTTTCTTT.

V usage is TRBV5-1 and J usage is TRBJ2-1; TRBD2 is a possible D gene (6 bases). Germline lookup yields CDR1 SGHRS and CDR2 YFSETQ. The CDR3 has 15 residues. V lost 3 bases, J lost 0 bases, and 10 bases lay in between. CDR3 amino acids: CASSSRGSSYNEQFF. As DNA, the CDR3 is TGCGCCAGCAGCTCCCGGGGGAGCTCCTACAATGAGCAGTTCTTC. Filled out from reference TRBV5-1 and TRBJ2-1, the complete variable domain reads KAGVTQTPRYLIKTRGQQVTLSCSPISGHRSVSWYQQTPGQGLQFLFEYFSETQRNKGNFPGRFSGRQFSNSRSEMNVSTLELGDSALYLCASSSRGSSYNEQFFGPGTRLTVL.

This clonotype was recorded at least ten times. This chain joins TRBV2 and TRBJ1-5; D gene ambiguous. This CDR3 spans 13 amino acids. From germline, CDR1 is SNHLY and CDR2 FYNNEI. V was trimmed by 6 bases and J by 4 bases, leaving 10 bases between them. The CDR3 protein is CASRGQLNQPQHF. CDR3 coding DNA: TGTGCCAGCAGAGGGCAGTTAAATCAGCCCCAGCATTTT.

The V and J genes are TRBV24-1 and TRBJ2-5, with a tentative D call TRBD2 (5 bases). The CDR3 length is 15 residues. Deletions cut 0 bases from V and 5 bases from J, with 12 bases between. Germline V gene data show CDR1 as KGHDR and CDR2 as SFDVKD. CDR3 protein: CATSDLPGDRETQYF. The CDR3 coding sequence is TGTGCCACCAGTGATTTGCCCGGGGATCGGGAGACCCAGTACTTC.

This clonotype was seen once. J is TRBJ2-2 and V is TRBV7-6; D might be TRBD2 (6 bases). This CDR3 has 15 amino acids. In germline, CDR1 is SGHVS, CDR2 FNYEAQ. The ends were cut back, 4 bases at V and 4 bases at J, with 13 bases in the middle. The CDR3 protein is CASSSGTFSTGELFF. The CDR3 nucleotides read TGTGCCAGCAGCTCCGGGACTTTCTCCACCGGGGAGCTGTTTTTT.

This clonotype was observed at least ten times. The chain joins TRBV6-5 to TRBJ1-2; 7 bases match TRBD1. Losses at the gene ends were 7 bases for V and 0 bases for J; bases not matched to a gene: 5. The CDR3 is 14 residues long. Germline V gene lookup returns CDR1 MNHEY and CDR2 SVGAGI. CDR3 protein: CASNKGASNYGYTF. The CDR3 DNA reads TGTGCCAGCAACAAGGGGGCGTCTAACTATGGCTACACCTTC.

There are a few counts of this clonotype. The chain carries TRBV20-1 and TRBJ2-7, with D maybe TRBD2 (5 bases). V lost 4 bases and J 3 bases, leaving 10 bases between the germline ends. The length of the CDR3 is 12 residues. Germline CDR1 and CDR2: DFQATT and SNEGSKA (reference sequence). CDR3 nucleotide sequence: TGCAGTGCTACCCTCGGGGACTACGAGCAGTACTTC. Residues: CSATLGDYEQYF.

There are many counts of this clonotype. V is TRBV19 and J is TRBJ1-2; no firm D call. The CDR3 runs to 14 residues. CDR1 and CDR2 (germline): LNHDA, SQIVND (reference sequence). The ends were cut back, 9 bases at V and 7 bases at J, with 21 bases in the middle. Here the CDR3 reads CASSPLGPLSGYTF. Written as DNA, the CDR3 is TGTGCCAGCAGCCCTCTCGGCCCCTTGAGTGGCTACACCTTC.

This clonotype has a count of ten or more. The chain employs TRBV11-2 and TRBJ1-5; TRBD1 might be the D (5 bases). The CDR3 extends over 15 amino acids. Germline CDR1 SGHAT, CDR2 FQNNGV. Trimming left V 2 bases short and J 4 bases short, with 12 bases between. CDR3 nucleotide sequence: TGTGCCAGCAGCTTATCAGGGATGGGGAATCAGCCCCAGCATTTT. Its translation: CASSLSGMGNQPQHF. Full variable domain (rest looked up from reference TRBV11-2 and TRBJ1-5): EAGVAQSPRYKIIEKRQSVAFWCNPISGHATLYWYQQILGQGPKLLIQFQNNGVVDDSQLPKDRFSAERLKGVDSTLKIQPAKLEDSAVYLCASSLSGMGNQPQHFGDGTRLSIL.

This clonotype has just a few counts. CDR3 amino acids: CSVGVTGGSYEQYF. The CDR3 region has the DNA TGCAGCGTTGGAGTGACAGGGGGCTCCTACGAGCAGTACTTC. The chain carries TRBV29-1 and TRBJ2-7; 9 nucleotides line up with TRBD1. The CDR3 is 14 amino acids. Germline V gene lookup returns CDR1 SQVTM and CDR2 ANQGSEA. V lost 4 bases and J lost 0; bases outside the gene matches: 4.

This chain uses TRBV7-3 with TRBJ2-2, with D unresolved. CDR3 size: 13 residues. V was pared by 5 bases and J by 2 bases, with 6 bases between. Per germline, CDR1 SGHTA and CDR2 FQGTGA. CDR3 region: CASSQTNTGELFF. DNA for the CDR3: TGTGCCAGCAGCCAAACAAACACCGGGGAGCTGTTTTTT.

The chain uses TRBV3-1 and TRBJ1-2; 7 positions match TRBD1. The ends lost 4 bases at V and 4 bases at J; junction bases unmatched: 9. CDR1 is LGHDT, CDR2 YNNKEL, per germline (reference sequence). This CDR3 region has 15 residues. The CDR3 reads CASSLSFGQVYGYTF. The CDR3, as DNA: TGTGCCAGCAGCCTATCGTTCGGACAGGTCTATGGCTACACCTTC.